A single sample is the source of the 16 T cell receptor beta chains below, sequenced in a study of T cells after yellow fever vaccination. Via MiXCR, TCRdb re-called the 5' RACE reads, giving one row per CDR3 protein. The repertoire has about 240,000 distinct CDR3 sequences, about 3.5% of them found once; the top ten carry around 19%. The source was PBMCs, collected 15 days after the yellow fever booster vaccination. Source of these receptors: a man between 18 and 29 years old who received the YFV17D yellow fever vaccine.

This clonotype was counted at least ten times. This chain connects TRBV5-1 to TRBJ2-2; tentative D call: TRBD2 (5 bases). V was clipped by 0 bases and J by 6 bases, with 9 bases between them. CDR1 is SGHRS and CDR2 is YFSETQ in the germline V gene. The CDR3 runs to 14 residues. CDR3 amino acids: CASSLGRGPGELFF. In DNA, the CDR3 is TGCGCCAGCAGCTTGGGTCGGGGTCCCGGGGAGCTGTTTTTT.

This clonotype was recorded at least ten times. The chain joins TRBV27 to TRBJ2-7, with D unclear. Germline CDR1 MNHEY, CDR2 SMNVEV (reference sequence). With 7 bases removed from V and 2 bases from J, the gap between germline ends came to 15 bases. The CDR3 totals 14 residues. The CDR3 protein is CASKVLGTTYEQYF. In DNA form, the CDR3 reads TGTGCCAGCAAGGTTTTGGGAACAACCTACGAGCAGTACTTC.

This clonotype was recorded at least ten times. J is TRBJ2-5 and V is TRBV20-1; weak D call: TRBD1 (6 bases). With 3 bases removed from V and 5 bases from J, the gap between germline ends came to 10 bases. The CDR3 sequence is 12 residues long. Germline CDR1 DFQATT, CDR2 SNEGSKA (reference sequence). In nucleotides, the CDR3 is TGCAGTGCTAGTGGTCAGGGGGAGACCCAGTACTTC. It translates to CSASGQGETQYF.

In its sample, this clonotype was seen many times. The rearrangement uses TRBV5-1 and TRBJ2-6; TRBD1 aligns across 8 bases. This CDR3 has 15 amino acids. The germline V gene has CDR1 SGHRS and CDR2 YFSETQ. With V trimmed by 1 base and J by 6 bases, 3 bases remained unmatched. CDR3 DNA: TGCGCCAGCAGCTTGCAGGGGGCGGAGGCCAACGTCCTGACTTTC. It encodes CASSLQGAEANVLTF.

The V gene is TRBV12-3 or TRBV12-4, the J gene TRBJ1-2; no reliable D call. V was shortened by 1 base and J by 4 bases, with 10 bases between the two germline ends. The CDR3 has 14 residues. CDR3 residues: CASSLVQGGYGYTF. The CDR3 bases are TGTGCCAGCAGTTTAGTACAAGGAGGCTATGGCTACACCTTC.

This clonotype was counted many times. V and J are TRBV7-3 and TRBJ2-5, with TRBD2 matching 10 bases. The CDR3 is 15 residues long. Losses at the gene ends were 5 bases for V and 5 bases for J; bases not matched to a gene: 8. Germline values: CDR1 SGHTA, CDR2 FQGTGA. The CDR3 spells CASSVSGGLGETQYF. CDR3 nucleotide sequence: TGTGCCAGCAGCGTTAGCGGGGGGCTCGGGGAGACCCAGTACTTC.

This clonotype was found many times. This is likely a read error, given that the CDR3 carries no conserved phenylalanine or tryptophan at its end. Because the CDR3's place on the DNA is in doubt, the DNA is left out and the CDR3 is given as listed by TCRdb. V is TRBV5-1 and J is TRBJ1-2; the table's D call, TRBD1, has no DNA check behind it. Per the germline V gene, CDR1 is SGHRS and CDR2 is YFSETQ. The CDR3 has 11 residues if both end residues are counted. The CDR3 loop reads CASSLERDRLC.

This clonotype was counted ten times or more. The chain joins TRBV18 to TRBJ1-1, with a weak D call TRBD1 (5 bases). The germline CDR1 and CDR2 sequences are KGHSH and LQKENI. The length of the CDR3 is 13 residues. V was clipped by 5 bases and J by 6 bases, with 13 bases between them. The CDR3 coding sequence is TGTGCCAGCTCAGGTAGGGGAAGGGCTGAAGCTTTCTTT. It translates to CASSGRGRAEAFF.

This clonotype turned up a few times. V gene TRBV12-3 or TRBV12-4 combines with J gene TRBJ2-4, with TRBD2 as a possible D gene (6 bases). The CDR3 is 15 residues long. V lost 1 base and J 1 base, leaving 8 bases between the germline ends. CDR3 amino acids: CASSLGRGAKNIQYF. CDR3 coding DNA: TGTGCCAGCAGTTTAGGTCGGGGGGCCAAAAACATTCAGTACTTC.

This clonotype came up a few times. The J gene is TRBJ2-5, the V gene TRBV12-3 or TRBV12-4; D not resolved. CDR3 size: 13 residues. With 1 base removed from V and 5 bases from J, the gap between germline ends came to 8 bases. The CDR3 DNA reads as TGTGCCAGCAGTTTAGAAGGCATGGAGACCCAGTACTTC. Translating it yields CASSLEGMETQYF.

At least ten counts were recorded for this clonotype. This chain connects TRBV6-1 to TRBJ2-5, with a tentative D call TRBD1 (6 bases). V gave up 6 bases and J gave up 5 bases, with 13 bases separating them. Germline V gives CDR1 MNHNS, CDR2 SASEGT. The length of the CDR3 is 13 residues. The CDR3 DNA reads as TGTGCCAGCAGCAGGGACAATGCGGAGACCCAGTACTTC. Protein: CASSRDNAETQYF.

This clonotype was recorded many times. The chain links TRBV4-3 to TRBJ1-3, with D unresolved. The CDR3 runs to 12 residues. Trimming left V 0 bases short and J 5 bases short, with 2 bases between. CDR1 and CDR2 (germline): LGHNA, YSLEER. For the CDR3, the DNA is TGCGCCAGCAGCCAAGATAGAAACACCATATATTTT. This codes for CASSQDRNTIYF.

This clonotype is a singleton in its sample. Given a much more abundant clone one base away, this may be a read error. The rearrangement links TRBV28 to TRBJ2-7; 8 bases line up with TRBD2. CDR3 length equals 15 residues. CDR1 is MDHEN and CDR2 is SYDVKM in the germline V gene. The CDR3 here is CTSSPPDTSGYEQYF. The CDR3 DNA sequence: TGTACCAGCAGCCCCCCTGACACTAGCGGTTACGAGCAGTACTTC.

In its sample, this clonotype was seen many times. The chain is built from TRBV6-5 and TRBJ1-2; no definite D call. V dropped 10 bases and J dropped 2 bases, with 17 bases sitting between them. The CDR3 contains 14 residues. Germline CDR1 reads MNHEY; CDR2 reads SVGAGI. The CDR3 protein is CATSPAGFNYGYTF. CDR3 DNA: TGTGCCACCTCCCCGGCCGGGTTCAACTATGGCTACACCTTC.

This clonotype was seen many times. The chain employs TRBV7-3 and TRBJ2-4; D is ambiguous. CDR3 length: 15 residues. V was pared by 2 bases and J by 2 bases, with 10 bases between. CDR1 and CDR2 from the germline V gene are SGHTA and FQGTGA. The CDR3 nucleotides read TGTGCCAGCAGCTTAGAACCGGGTACCAAAAACATTCAGTACTTC. Its translation: CASSLEPGTKNIQYF.

There are many counts of this clonotype. This chain's CDR3 is CSATTGRDQPQHF. In nucleotides, the CDR3 is TGCAGTGCCACGACAGGGAGGGATCAGCCCCAGCATTTT. The V gene is TRBV20-1, the J gene TRBJ1-5; 7 bases are shared with TRBD1. The CDR3 covers 13 residues. From germline, CDR1 is DFQATT and CDR2 SNEGSKA (reference sequence). J lost 5 bases, V lost 6 bases, and 7 bases had no gene match.